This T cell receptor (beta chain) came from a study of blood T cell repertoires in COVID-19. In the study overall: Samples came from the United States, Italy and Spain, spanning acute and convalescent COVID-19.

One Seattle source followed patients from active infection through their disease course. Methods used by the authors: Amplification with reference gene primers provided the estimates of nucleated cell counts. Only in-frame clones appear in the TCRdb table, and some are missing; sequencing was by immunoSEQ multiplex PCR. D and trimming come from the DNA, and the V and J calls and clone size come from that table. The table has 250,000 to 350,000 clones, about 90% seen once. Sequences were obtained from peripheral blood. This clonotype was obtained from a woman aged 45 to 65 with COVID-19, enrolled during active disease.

CDR3 nucleotide sequence: TGTGCCAGCAGTTATGGGAGGAGCAATGGCTACACCTTC. Translating it yields CASSYGRSNGYTF. The chain links TRBV6-5 to TRBJ1-2; D unclear. The V end lost 3 bases, the J end lost 6 bases, and 11 bases lay between the germline ends. The CDR3 extends over 13 amino acids. Germline CDR1 is MNHEY and CDR2 is SVGAGI.